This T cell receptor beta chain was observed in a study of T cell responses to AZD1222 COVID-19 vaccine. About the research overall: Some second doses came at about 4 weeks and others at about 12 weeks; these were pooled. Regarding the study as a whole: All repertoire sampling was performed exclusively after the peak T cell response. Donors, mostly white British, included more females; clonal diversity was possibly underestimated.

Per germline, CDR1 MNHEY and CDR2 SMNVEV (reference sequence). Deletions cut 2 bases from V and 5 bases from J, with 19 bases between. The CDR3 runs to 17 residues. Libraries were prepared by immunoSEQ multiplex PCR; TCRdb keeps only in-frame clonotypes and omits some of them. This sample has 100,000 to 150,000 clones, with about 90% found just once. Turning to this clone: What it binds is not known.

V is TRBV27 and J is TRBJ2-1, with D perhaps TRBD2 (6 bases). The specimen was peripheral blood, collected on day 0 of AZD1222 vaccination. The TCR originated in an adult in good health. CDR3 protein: CASSLLPRSGGDNEQFF. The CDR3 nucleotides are TGTGCCAGCAGTTTACTCCCCCGTAGCGGTGGAGACAATGAGCAGTTCTTC.